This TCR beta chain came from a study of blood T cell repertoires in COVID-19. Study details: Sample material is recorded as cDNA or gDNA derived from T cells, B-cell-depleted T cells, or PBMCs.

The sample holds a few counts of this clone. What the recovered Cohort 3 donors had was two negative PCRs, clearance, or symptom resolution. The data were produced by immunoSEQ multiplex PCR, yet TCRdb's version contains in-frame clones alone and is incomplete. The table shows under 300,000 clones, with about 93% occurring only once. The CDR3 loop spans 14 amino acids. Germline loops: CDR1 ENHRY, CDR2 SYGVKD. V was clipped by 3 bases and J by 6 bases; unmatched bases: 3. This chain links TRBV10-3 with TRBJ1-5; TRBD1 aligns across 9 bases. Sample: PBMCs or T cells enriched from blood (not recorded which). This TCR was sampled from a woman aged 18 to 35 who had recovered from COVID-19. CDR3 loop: CAISDRGQGQPQHF. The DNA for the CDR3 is TGTGCCATCAGTGATAGGGGACAGGGTCAGCCCCAGCATTTT.